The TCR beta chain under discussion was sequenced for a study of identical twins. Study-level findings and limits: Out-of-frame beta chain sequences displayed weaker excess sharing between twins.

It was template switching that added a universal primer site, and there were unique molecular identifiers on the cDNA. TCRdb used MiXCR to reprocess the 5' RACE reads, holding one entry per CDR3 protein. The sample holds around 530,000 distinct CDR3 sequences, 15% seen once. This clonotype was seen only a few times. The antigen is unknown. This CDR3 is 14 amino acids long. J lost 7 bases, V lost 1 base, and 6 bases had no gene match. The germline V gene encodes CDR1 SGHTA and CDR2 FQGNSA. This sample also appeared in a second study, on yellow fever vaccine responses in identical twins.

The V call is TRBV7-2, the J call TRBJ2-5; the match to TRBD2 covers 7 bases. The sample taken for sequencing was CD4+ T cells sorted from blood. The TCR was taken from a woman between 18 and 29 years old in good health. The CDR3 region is CASSLGGGGMTQYF. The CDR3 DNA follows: TGTGCCAGCAGCTTAGGGGGGGGAGGGATGACCCAGTACTTC. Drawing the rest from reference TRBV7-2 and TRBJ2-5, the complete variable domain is GAGVSQSPSNKVTEKGKDVELRCDPISGHTALYWYRQSLGQGLEFLIYFQGNSAPDKSGLPSDRFSAERTGGSVSTLTIQRTQQEDSAVYLCASSLGGGGMTQYFGPGTRLLVL.